This T cell receptor (beta chain) came from a study of Ad26.COV2.S vaccination and SARS-CoV-2 variants. Germline CDR1 reads SGHVS; CDR2 reads FQNEAQ. V shed 5 bases and J shed 0 bases, with 8 bases lying between them. The CDR3 spans 13 residues. The assay was immunoSEQ multiplex PCR, and TCRdb's table has in-frame clones only and misses some. The sample includes 200,000 to 300,000 clones, roughly 88% of them seen just once. Described treatment: roughly 19 received Ad26.COV2.S at low or high dose, single or two shots; 5 received placebo; per-sample allocation not given. Sample collection was performed on day 63 after the first vaccine or placebo injection. Wuhan-strain spike was delivered by a replication-incompetent Ad26 vector.

The sample was peripheral blood, taken in a trial of Ad26.COV2.S vaccine versus placebo. The receptor was isolated from a person aged 18-60 years who received the Ad26.COV2.S COVID-19 vaccine or a placebo. The J gene is TRBJ2-7, the V gene TRBV7-8; D remains ambiguous. The CDR3 DNA reads TGTGCCAGCAGCGCCTCCTTCTCCTACGAGCAGTACTTC. This gives the protein CASSASFSYEQYF.